Presented here are 22 T cell receptor beta chains from one specimen sequenced in a study of shared clonotypes between healthy human individuals. Profiled with immunoSEQ multiplex PCR; TCRdb holds only in-frame clones, not every one. In the table there are fewer than 400,000 clones, around 74% of which are singletons. The sequenced sample consisted of memory CD4+ T cells sorted from blood. Subset specified: CD45RA-negative fraction. All receptors come from a man aged 25 to 40 in good health.

The chain combines TRBV5-1 with TRBJ2-1; D possibly corresponds to TRBD1 (6 bases). Germline V gene sequence: CDR1 SGHRS, CDR2 YFSETQ. The CDR3 runs to 16 residues. Trimming pared 2 bases from V and 3 bases from J, leaving 15 bases between. CDR3 residues: CASSLQGIGVYNEQFF. CDR3 sequence (DNA): TGCGCCAGCAGCTTACAGGGTATTGGTGTCTACAATGAGCAGTTCTTC.

This chain joins TRBV6-4 and TRBJ2-7, with D uncertain. Trimming took 1 base from V and 0 from J, leaving 10 bases between them. Germline loops: CDR1 MRHNA, CDR2 SNTAGT. The CDR3 is made up of 15 amino acids. CDR3 protein: CASSDLIARSYEQYF. The CDR3 nucleotides are TGTGCCAGCAGTGACTTGATAGCTCGCTCCTACGAGCAGTACTTC.

This clone was counted between two and nine times. The chain has TRBV7-8 and TRBJ1-5; a weak D match, TRBD1 (5 bases). The germline V gene has CDR1 SGHVS and CDR2 FQNEAQ. V was shortened by 5 bases and J by 6 bases, with 17 bases between the two germline ends. The CDR3 is 15 amino acids. The CDR3 DNA follows: TGTGCCAGCAGCCGCATTTTAGGGGCTGGTCAGCCCCAGCATTTT. It encodes CASSRILGAGQPQHF.

The genes are TRBV2 and TRBJ1-1; 11 nucleotides line up with TRBD1. The V segment lost 8 bases and the J segment 11 bases; nucleotides outside the gene matches: 7. The CDR3 totals 12 residues. The germline V gene has CDR1 SNHLY and CDR2 FYNNEI. CDR3 bases: TGTGCCAGCTCGGACAGGGGGCAGCGGGCTTTCTTT. This codes for CASSDRGQRAFF.

The chain carries TRBV5-4 and TRBJ2-2, with 10 bases fitting TRBD1. The CDR3 runs 16 residues. V was clipped by 4 bases and J by 3 bases; unmatched bases: 6. Per germline, CDR1 SGHNT and CDR2 YYREEE (reference sequence). The CDR3 DNA follows: TGTGCCAGCAGCATGACAGGGGGCGTTGACACCGGGGAGCTGTTTTTT. It yields the protein CASSMTGGVDTGELFF.

The V gene is TRBV7-9, the J gene TRBJ1-4; a weak D match, TRBD1 (5 bases). CDR3 length: 14 amino acids. Trimming pared 2 bases from V and 8 bases from J, leaving 12 bases between. Germline values: CDR1 SEHNR, CDR2 FQNEAQ (reference sequence). The CDR3 coding sequence is TGTGCCAGCAGCTTACTCGGGCGACAGGAAAAACTGTTTTTT. Amino acids: CASSLLGRQEKLFF.

The V gene is TRBV18, the J gene TRBJ1-5; no clear D gene. This CDR3 has 13 amino acids. V lost 2 bases and J lost 6, with 8 bases in between. The germline gives CDR1 KGHSH, CDR2 LQKENI. CDR3 protein: CASSPVNSQPQHF. CDR3 bases: TGTGCCAGCTCACCAGTTAATAGTCAGCCCCAGCATTTT.

The rearrangement links TRBV2 to TRBJ1-2; D possibly corresponds to TRBD1 (6 bases). Germline CDR1 SNHLY, CDR2 FYNNEI. CDR3 size: 12 residues. Trimming removed 6 bases from V and 7 bases from J, with 12 bases in between. The CDR3 region has the DNA TGTGCCAGCAGGGGGGCGTTGGGTGGCTACACCTTC. Protein product: CASRGALGGYTF.

This clone was observed a single time. V and J are TRBV27 and TRBJ2-7; D possibly corresponds to TRBD1 (6 bases). Germline assignment: CDR1 MNHEY and CDR2 SMNVEV (reference sequence). V lost 6 bases and J 2 bases, leaving 14 bases between the germline ends. This CDR3 has 14 amino acids. CDR3 in DNA: TGTGCCAGCAGGCAGGGGAAAGTACCCTACGAGCAGTACTTC. Residues: CASRQGKVPYEQYF.

The chain uses TRBV18 and TRBJ2-1; D unclear. CDR3 length: 16 residues. Between the trimmed V and J ends, which lost 1 base and 0 bases, there was a span of 10 bases. Germline-derived CDR1 and CDR2 are KGHSH and LQKENI. CDR3 region: CASSPLPGSSYNEQFF. In nucleotides, the CDR3 is TGTGCCAGCTCACCACTGCCCGGCAGCTCCTACAATGAGCAGTTCTTC.

V usage is TRBV30 and J usage is TRBJ1-5; D not resolved. Trimming took 3 bases from V and 2 from J, leaving 8 bases between them. The germline gives CDR1 GTSNPN, CDR2 SVGIG (reference sequence). CDR3 size: 13 residues. CDR3 in amino acids: CAWSDTGNQPQHF. The CDR3 coding sequence is TGTGCCTGGAGCGATACAGGCAATCAGCCCCAGCATTTT.

This sequence joins TRBV18 and TRBJ2-5, with 7 bases identical to TRBD1. This CDR3 is 13 amino acids long. The ends lost 4 bases at V and 5 bases at J; junction bases unmatched: 4. The germline V gene encodes CDR1 KGHSH and CDR2 LQKENI. The CDR3 DNA reads TGTGCCAGCTCACTGAGACAGGGCGAGACCCAGTACTTC. Translating it yields CASSLRQGETQYF.

The rearrangement links TRBV6-1 to TRBJ1-5, with D possibly TRBD1 on 5 matching bases. Germline V gene lookup returns CDR1 MNHNS and CDR2 SASEGT. This CDR3 spans 15 amino acids. V lost 5 bases to trimming and J lost 0 bases, with 11 bases between them. CDR3 nucleotide sequence: TGTGCCAGCAGTCCTTGGGGCTATAGCAATCAGCCCCAGCATTTT. It is translated as CASSPWGYSNQPQHF.

This sequence joins TRBV5-1 and TRBJ2-7; D ambiguous. V was trimmed by 0 bases and J by 2 bases, leaving 3 bases between them. The length of the CDR3 is 12 residues. The germline V gene has CDR1 SGHRS and CDR2 YFSETQ. The CDR3 reads CASSLVPYEQYF. The CDR3 DNA sequence: TGCGCCAGCAGCTTGGTTCCCTACGAGCAGTACTTC. The full variable domain, its missing parts supplied by reference TRBV5-1 and TRBJ2-7, is KAGVTQTPRYLIKTRGQQVTLSCSPISGHRSVSWYQQTPGQGLQFLFEYFSETQRNKGNFPGRFSGRQFSNSRSEMNVSTLELGDSALYLCASSLVPYEQYFGPGTRLTVT.

This clone showed up just a few times. The rearrangement joins TRBV6-1 to TRBJ2-1; the D gene is possibly TRBD1 (5 bases). The V end was cut by 9 bases, the J end by 8 bases, with 20 bases between. Germline V gene sequence: CDR1 MNHNS, CDR2 SASEGT. This CDR3 is 14 amino acids long. The CDR3 sequence: CASPAGWSGYEQFF. The CDR3 coding sequence is TGTGCCAGTCCCGCAGGGTGGTCAGGCTATGAGCAGTTCTTC.

The V and J genes are TRBV6-6 and TRBJ2-1, with D unclear. V was cut by 2 bases and J by 12 bases, with 11 bases left in between. CDR1 and CDR2 (germline): MNHNY, SVGAGI (reference sequence). The CDR3 extends over 12 amino acids. CDR3 sequence reads: CASSYEGWWQFF. CDR3 DNA: TGTGCCAGCAGTTACGAAGGTTGGTGGCAGTTCTTC.

This chain links TRBV2 with TRBJ1-2; D ambiguous. CDR3 length: 11 residues. The germline V gene has CDR1 SNHLY and CDR2 FYNNEI. Trimming shortened V by 6 bases and J by 14 bases, and 16 bases separated the two germline ends. In nucleotides, the CDR3 is TGTGCCAGCAGGGTGGACTCCGTCAGGACCTTC. Residues: CASRVDSVRTF.

The genes are TRBV9 and TRBJ2-3, with TRBD2 matching 10 bases. This CDR3 contains 18 residues. Germline CDR1 is SGDLS and CDR2 is YYNGEE. J was trimmed by 3 bases and V by 0 bases; bases with no gene match: 10. The CDR3 DNA is TGTGCCAGCAGCGTAGTTGCCGGAGCGGGAGGGTCGACAGATACGCAGTATTTT. Its protein is CASSVVAGAGGSTDTQYF.

This clone appeared a single time. The chain recombines TRBV10-2 with TRBJ2-1; D perhaps matches TRBD2 (5 bases). Germline-derived CDR1 and CDR2 are WSHSY and SAAADI. V was clipped by 4 bases and J by 0 bases, with 16 bases between them. This CDR3 comprises 17 residues. DNA of the CDR3: TGCGCCAGCAGTGTCTTAGGACGAGGGAACTCCTACAATGAGCAGTTCTTC. Translation: CASSVLGRGNSYNEQFF.

Here the CDR3 reads CASFASPTQPDTQYF. The CDR3 DNA sequence: TGCGCCAGCTTCGCTAGCCCGACGCAACCAGATACGCAGTATTTT. The V gene is TRBV5-1, the J gene TRBJ2-3; tentatively, D is TRBD2 (5 bases). Per the germline V gene, CDR1 is SGHRS and CDR2 is YFSETQ. The CDR3 length is 15 residues. V dropped 7 bases and J dropped 4 bases, with 19 bases sitting between them.

J is TRBJ1-5 and V is TRBV28, with D tentatively TRBD1 (6 bases). In germline, CDR1 is MDHEN, CDR2 SYDVKM. This CDR3 spans 14 amino acids. Trimming shortened V by 7 bases and J by 2 bases, and 12 bases separated the two germline ends. CDR3 nucleotide sequence: TGTGCCAGCATCCCGTGGACAGGCAATCAGCCCCAGCATTTT. Its translation: CASIPWTGNQPQHF.

The rearrangement joins TRBV2 to TRBJ1-2, with D possibly matching TRBD1 (5 bases). CDR1 is SNHLY, CDR2 FYNNEI, per germline. With 5 bases removed from V and 7 bases from J, the gap between germline ends came to 11 bases. The CDR3 consists of 12 residues. The CDR3 bases are TGTGCCAGCAGTACGCTGAGGGGTGGCTACACCTTC. Residues: CASSTLRGGYTF. The whole variable domain, filled in from reference TRBV2 and TRBJ1-2, reads EPEVTQTPSHQVTQMGQEVILRCVPISNHLYFYWYRQILGQKVEFLVSFYNNEISEKSEIFDDQFSVERPDGSNFTLKIRSTKLEDSAMYFCASSTLRGGYTFGSGTRLTVV.